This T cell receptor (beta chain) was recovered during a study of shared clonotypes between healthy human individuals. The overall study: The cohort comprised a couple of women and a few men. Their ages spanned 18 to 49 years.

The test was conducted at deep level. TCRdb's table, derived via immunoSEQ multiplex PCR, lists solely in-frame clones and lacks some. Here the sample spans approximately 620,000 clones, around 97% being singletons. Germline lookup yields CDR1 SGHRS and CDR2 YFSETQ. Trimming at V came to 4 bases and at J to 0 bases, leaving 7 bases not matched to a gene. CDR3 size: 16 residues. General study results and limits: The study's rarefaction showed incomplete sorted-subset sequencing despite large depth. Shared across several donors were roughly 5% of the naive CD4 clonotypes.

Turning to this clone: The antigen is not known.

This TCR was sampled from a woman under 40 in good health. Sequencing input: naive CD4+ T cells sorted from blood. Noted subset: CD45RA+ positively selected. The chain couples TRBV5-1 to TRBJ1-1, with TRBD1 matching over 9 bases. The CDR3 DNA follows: TGCGCCAGCAGCAACACAGGGGGCAGGATGAACACTGAAGCTTTCTTT. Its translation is CASSNTGGRMNTEAFF. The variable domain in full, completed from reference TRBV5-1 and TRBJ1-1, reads KAGVTQTPRYLIKTRGQQVTLSCSPISGHRSVSWYQQTPGQGLQFLFEYFSETQRNKGNFPGRFSGRQFSNSRSEMNVSTLELGDSALYLCASSNTGGRMNTEAFFGQGTRLTVV.